This TCR beta chain was retrieved from a study of T-cell memory formation after mild COVID-19. At the level of the study: Most TCR clusters belonged to a single donor.

The CDR3 runs 15 residues. V lost 3 bases and J 2 bases, leaving 14 bases between the germline ends. Germline values: CDR1 SGHTA, CDR2 FQGNSA. To note about this clonotype: Its antigen remains unidentified.

TCRdb re-analysed the 5' RACE reads in MiXCR, keeping a single row per CDR3 protein. The sample lists about 88,000 distinct CDR3 sequences, approximately 25% seen once, with roughly 41% in the top ten. Study-wide points: CD4+ contracting clones lay mainly in CM and EM, CD8+ ones in EMRA. Detection of some responders pre-infection suggested pre-existing cross-reactive memory T cells participated.

The gene calls are TRBV7-2 and TRBJ2-7; no firm D call. The origin of this receptor is a man between 18 and 29 years old who had mild COVID-19 (a few samples of this study predate the infection). Cell type and time point are not known. The sample consisted of PBMCs or a T cell subset sorted from them (not recorded which). In DNA, the CDR3 is TGTGCCAGCAGCTTTTTTGGCGGTAAGACCTACGAGCAGTACTTC. The encoded protein is CASSFFGGKTYEQYF.